Included here is one T cell receptor (beta chain) sequence, with context. At one boundary the junction diverges from the germline segment, which might be a read error. The roughly 19-32 mg bulk tissue piece was not sorted before simultaneous RNA and DNA extraction. Germline CDR1 SGHNT, CDR2 YENEEA. This CDR3 comprises 14 residues. The data derive from a study of tumor-infiltrating lymphocytes in primary liver carcinoma. Making TCR beta cDNA involved around 510 ng total RNA and a constant-region primer. Three nested multiplex PCR rounds, a slightly modified ARM-PCR, produced the libraries for TCR beta. Amplification in the first two PCR rounds was performed using TRBV1-TRBV30 forward primers and a C-beta reverse primer for around 11 cycles each. TCRdb redid the calling of the multiplex PCR reads with MiXCR, one entry per CDR3 protein. This table has about 190,000 distinct CDR3 sequences, just under 85% appearing once.

Sequenced: tumor tissue from primary liver carcinoma. The sequence came from a man between 35 and 55 years old with primary liver carcinoma and hepatitis B virus infection. The chain is built from TRBV11-3 and TRBJ2-2; D gene ambiguous. CDR3 nucleotide sequence: TGTGCCAGCAACTTAAACGCAAACAGCGGGGAGCTGTTTTTT. It codes for CASNLNANSGELFF.